This paragraph covers one TCR beta chain sequence. The sample originates from a study of blood T cell repertoires in COVID-19. Study details: Samples representing acute and convalescent COVID-19 were sourced from the United States, Italy and Spain. T cells, B-cell-depleted T cells, or PBMCs supplied cDNA or gDNA.

Trimming at V came to 6 bases and at J to 6 bases, leaving 9 bases not matched to a gene. Germline CDR1 reads SQVTM; CDR2 reads ANQGSEA. CDR3 length: 13 amino acids. Per the study methods: Amplified reference gene primers provided the basis for estimating nucleated cell counts. The repertoire was sequenced with immunoSEQ multiplex PCR; TCRdb's copy has only in-frame clones and lacks some. V and J calls and clone size are copied from that table; D and trimming were computed from the DNA. Found here are roughly 250,000 clones, approximately 85% of them singletons; the top ten hold 4.7%. This TCR came from a woman aged 70-85 years with acute or convalescent COVID-19. Specimen: peripheral blood. The chain recombines TRBV29-1 with TRBJ1-1; 8 bases align to TRBD1. The CDR3 coding sequence is TGCAGCGTCGCCGAGGACAGGGCTGCTGAAGCTTTCTTT. This sequence encodes CSVAEDRAAEAFF.